The 19 T cell receptor beta chains in this list originate from one sample, sequenced in a study of early T cells in non-severe SARS-CoV-2 infection. One entry per CDR3 protein, called by TCRdb with MiXCR from the 5' RACE reads. This table holds 70,000 to 85,000 distinct CDR3 sequences, 5% found once. Specimen: whole blood, collected at baseline. The source of these receptors is an adult who was a healthcare worker with PCR-confirmed SARS-CoV-2 infection or an uninfected control (not recorded which).

In this sample, this clonotype turned up many times. The V call is TRBV18, the J call TRBJ2-7; D perhaps matches TRBD1 (6 bases). This CDR3 contains 13 residues. The germline V gene encodes CDR1 KGHSH and CDR2 LQKENI. Between the trimmed V and J ends, which lost 4 bases and 5 bases, there was a span of 12 bases. CDR3 amino acids: CASSRIRDNEQYF. CDR3 in DNA: TGTGCCAGCTCACGGATCCGGGACAACGAGCAGTACTTC.

This clonotype was detected a few times. The gene calls are TRBV11-2 and TRBJ2-7, with TRBD1 as a possible D gene (6 bases). The length of the CDR3 is 14 residues. Germline CDR1 reads SGHAT; CDR2 reads FQNNGV. The V and J ends lost 0 bases and 1 base respectively, with 7 bases between them. CDR3 coding DNA: TGTGCCAGCAGCTTAGACAGGGGTTCCTACGAGCAGTACTTC. Protein product: CASSLDRGSYEQYF.

CDR3 amino acids: CASSETEDYGYTF. CDR3 DNA sequence: TGTGCCAGCAGTGAGACAGAGGACTATGGCTACACCTTC. The chain joins TRBV6-5 to TRBJ1-2; tentative D call: TRBD1 (5 bases). V was clipped by 5 bases and J by 3 bases, with 10 bases between them. The length of the CDR3 is 13 residues. Germline V lookup: CDR1 MNHEY, CDR2 SVGAGI.

This clonotype was recorded many times. The chain carries TRBV7-9 and TRBJ2-7; maybe TRBD2 (6 bases). This CDR3 comprises 15 residues. CDR1 and CDR2 (germline): SEHNR, FQNEAQ (reference sequence). V shed 1 base and J shed 3 bases, with 13 bases lying between them. The CDR3 is CASSLVNEGGYEQYF. The CDR3 coding sequence is TGTGCCAGCAGCTTAGTTAACGAGGGAGGCTACGAGCAGTACTTC.

The V gene is TRBV7-9, the J gene TRBJ2-7, with D perhaps being TRBD1 or TRBD2 (5 bases each). The CDR3 loop spans 13 amino acids. CDR1 and CDR2 from the germline V gene are SEHNR and FQNEAQ (reference sequence). V lost 4 bases to trimming and J lost 2 bases, with 9 bases between them. CDR3 coding DNA: TGTGCCAGCAGCTCGAGGGGAACCTACGAGCAGTACTTC. Amino acid sequence: CASSSRGTYEQYF.

There are many counts of this clonotype. J is TRBJ2-3 and V is TRBV29-1; possible D gene TRBD1, 6 bases. The CDR3 loop spans 13 amino acids. CDR1 is SQVTM, CDR2 ANQGSEA, per germline. V was trimmed by 5 bases and J by 2 bases, leaving 11 bases between them. The CDR3 is CSVRGTITDTQYF. In DNA form, the CDR3 reads TGCAGCGTTAGAGGGACAATCACAGATACGCAGTATTTT.

This chain uses TRBV5-1 with TRBJ2-7; 8 positions match TRBD1. Germline V lookup: CDR1 SGHRS, CDR2 YFSETQ. CDR3 length: 16 residues. With V trimmed by 7 bases and J by 0 bases, 12 bases remained unmatched. The CDR3 nucleotides read TGCGCCAGCTCTACAGGGACCAGGGGGCCCTCCTACGAGCAGTACTTC. Its protein product is CASSTGTRGPSYEQYF. The variable domain in full, completed from reference TRBV5-1 and TRBJ2-7, reads KAGVTQTPRYLIKTRGQQVTLSCSPISGHRSVSWYQQTPGQGLQFLFEYFSETQRNKGNFPGRFSGRQFSNSRSEMNVSTLELGDSALYLCASSTGTRGPSYEQYFGPGTRLTVT.

This clonotype was counted ten times or more. The chain uses TRBV5-6 and TRBJ2-7, with 14 bases lining up with TRBD2. Germline CDR1 is SGHDT and CDR2 is YYEEEE. CDR3 length equals 15 residues. Unmatched junction bases numbered 6, after V lost 5 bases and J lost 5 bases. Written as DNA, the CDR3 is TGTGCCAGCAGTCGTGGGACTAGCGGGAGCCACGAGCAGTACTTC. Protein sequence: CASSRGTSGSHEQYF.

This clonotype was observed at least ten times. This chain connects TRBV11-2 to TRBJ1-5, with D possibly matching TRBD1 (5 bases). CDR1 is SGHAT, CDR2 FQNNGV, per germline. V lost 6 bases and J lost 2, with 14 bases in between. CDR3 length equals 15 residues. The CDR3 spells CASSSRAGGNQPQHF. In DNA, the CDR3 is TGTGCCAGCAGTTCCAGGGCCGGCGGCAATCAGCCCCAGCATTTT.

This clonotype was counted at least ten times. The V call is TRBV7-6, the J call TRBJ2-7; D is unresolved. The CDR3 covers 15 residues. V was clipped by 1 base and J by 0 bases, with 10 bases between them. CDR1 is SGHVS and CDR2 is FNYEAQ in the germline V gene. DNA for the CDR3: TGTGCCAGCAGCTTAGAAAAGAGTTACTCCTACGAGCAGTACTTC. Translating it yields CASSLEKSYSYEQYF.

The chain is built from TRBV2 and TRBJ2-3, with 7 bases lining up with TRBD1. With V trimmed by 6 bases and J by 0 bases, 6 bases remained unmatched. There are 15 residues in the CDR3. Germline lookup yields CDR1 SNHLY and CDR2 FYNNEI. The CDR3 DNA reads TGTGCCAGCAGCCCCGGACAGGCTAGCACAGATACGCAGTATTTT. This sequence encodes CASSPGQASTDTQYF.

The sample holds many counts of this clonotype. The chain carries TRBV29-1 and TRBJ2-1; the D gene is possibly TRBD2 (6 bases). Germline V gene lookup returns CDR1 SQVTM and CDR2 ANQGSEA. This CDR3 has 15 residues. V was clipped by 3 bases and J by 1 base, with 13 bases between them. CDR3 region: CSVDSSRESYNEQFF. DNA for the CDR3: TGCAGCGTTGACTCGAGTCGGGAGTCCTACAATGAGCAGTTCTTC.

V usage is TRBV7-2 and J usage is TRBJ2-3; TRBD2 matches at 10 bases. The V gene's germline CDR1 is SGHTA and CDR2 FQGNSA. The CDR3 sequence is 16 residues long. J gave up 0 bases and V 5 bases, and 5 bases lay outside the gene matches. CDR3 nucleotide sequence: TGTGCCAGCAGCCTGGTGACTAGCGGGAGCACAGATACGCAGTATTTT. Amino acid sequence: CASSLVTSGSTDTQYF. Complete variable domain (other parts from reference TRBV7-2 and TRBJ2-3): GAGVSQSPSNKVTEKGKDVELRCDPISGHTALYWYRQSLGQGLEFLIYFQGNSAPDKSGLPSDRFSAERTGGSVSTLTIQRTQQEDSAVYLCASSLVTSGSTDTQYFGPGTRLTVL.

The chain links TRBV4-1 to TRBJ2-1; D is unclear. Between the trimmed V and J ends, which lost 0 bases and 12 bases, there was a span of 12 bases. CDR3 length: 13 residues. Germline V gives CDR1 MGHRA, CDR2 YSYEKL. CDR3 sequence (DNA): TGCGCCAGCAGCCAAGATAGGAGAAAAGGGCAGTTCTTC. This sequence encodes CASSQDRRKGQFF.

This clonotype was seen at least ten times. The chain employs TRBV7-2 and TRBJ1-2; a possible D gene is TRBD1 (5 bases). The CDR3 is 13 amino acids. V was pared by 0 bases and J by 8 bases, with 10 bases between. Germline V CDR1 and CDR2: SGHTA, FQGNSA. In nucleotides, the CDR3 is TGTGCCAGCAGCTTAGCGCGGGACCGAGGCTACACCTTC. It is translated as CASSLARDRGYTF. Full variable domain (outside the CDR3, taken from reference TRBV7-2 and TRBJ1-2): GAGVSQSPSNKVTEKGKDVELRCDPISGHTALYWYRQSLGQGLEFLIYFQGNSAPDKSGLPSDRFSAERTGGSVSTLTIQRTQQEDSAVYLCASSLARDRGYTFGSGTRLTVV.

This clonotype turned up a few times. The V and J genes are TRBV5-4 and TRBJ2-1; the D is unclear. CDR3 length equals 15 residues. Trimming took 3 bases from V and 0 from J, leaving 10 bases between them. The germline V gene has CDR1 SGHNT and CDR2 YYREEE (reference sequence). CDR3 sequence reads: CASSSSPSSYNEQFF. The CDR3, as DNA: TGTGCCAGCAGCTCCAGTCCTAGCTCCTACAATGAGCAGTTCTTC.

This clonotype was recorded a few times. The chain joins TRBV15 to TRBJ2-7; no clear D gene. CDR1 is LNHNV and CDR2 is YYDKDF in the germline V gene (reference sequence). Between the trimmed V and J ends, which lost 3 bases and 4 bases, there was a span of 10 bases. CDR3 length: 13 amino acids. CDR3 in DNA: TGTGCCACCAGCAGTCTCCGCGATTACGAGCAGTACTTC. Encoded protein: CATSSLRDYEQYF. The full variable domain, completed using reference TRBV15 and TRBJ2-7, is DAMVIQNPRYQVTQFGKPVTLSCSQTLNHNVMYWYQQKSSQAPKLLFHYYDKDFNNEADTPDNFQSRRPNTSFCFLDIRSPGLGDTAMYLCATSSLRDYEQYFGPGTRLTVT.

The sample holds a few counts of this clonotype. The chain has TRBV27 and TRBJ1-6, with D possibly being TRBD1 (6 bases). Between the trimmed V and J ends, which lost 6 bases and 9 bases, there was a span of 12 bases. CDR3 length: 13 amino acids. Germline CDR1 and CDR2: MNHEY and SMNVEV (reference sequence). CDR3 sequence reads: CASRGGLASPLHF. DNA for the CDR3: TGTGCCAGCAGAGGGGGACTCGCTTCACCCCTCCACTTT.

This clonotype was observed at least ten times. The J gene is TRBJ2-7, the V gene TRBV18, with 8 nucleotides matching TRBD2. J was trimmed by 3 bases and V by 5 bases; bases with no gene match: 3. Germline CDR1 is KGHSH and CDR2 is LQKENI. CDR3 length: 13 amino acids. In nucleotides, the CDR3 is TGTGCCAGCTCAGCGGGACTAGTCTACGAGCAGTACTTC. It specifies CASSAGLVYEQYF.